The text below deals with one TCR beta chain. The count of this clone is one. The specificity of this receptor is unknown. No per-base quality is available; no much larger clone lies one base away. The data stem from a study of blood T cell repertoires in COVID-19 (TCRdb year 2020). Study-wide context: The collaborator samples originated in the United States, Italy and Spain and spanned the acute and convalescent phases of COVID-19. The prospective study material was composed of cDNA or gDNA derived from T cells, B-cell-depleted T cells, or PBMCs. Subjects who had been exposed to COVID-19, were actively infected with it, or had recovered from it provided the deeply sampled blood TCRbeta repertoires that made up the dataset. The repertoires were released in a freely available public database meant as a resource for research on the immune response to SARS-CoV-2. The samples were drawn from the first 160 participants of the ongoing ImmuneRACE study and from 950 to 1,500 subjects provided by 6 global collaborators. Nearly every sample came with metadata listing a de-identified subject ID, COVID-19 status, age in years and sex. Where available, HLA class I and class II types were taken from metadata supplied by the sample provider and were not determined by assay-based typing. What the study reported, not specific to this receptor: The quantity of clinical and demographic metadata differed by source and by participant and was supplied without curation.

Whole blood was collected in K2EDTA tubes by collaborating institutions according to the institutions' own protocols. For TCRbeta analysis, collaborator samples were shipped as frozen whole blood, as isolated PBMCs, or as DNA extracted from either sample type. From cysteine to phenylalanine, the CDR3 is 12 amino acids long. Of all the DNA, just the CDR3 is kept, 36 bases in frame from base 1. Trimming removed 5 bases from V and 8 bases from J, leaving 12 bases between the germline ends. TCRbeta CDR3 regions were amplified from genomic DNA by means of the immunoSEQ Assay, a bias-controlled multiplex PCR. The source study handled its data this way. Within the assay, amplification of reference gene primers was used to estimate how many nucleated cells each sample contained. To quantify the absolute abundance of each unique TCRbeta CDR3 rearrangement, sequence reads were collapsed and filtered. Productive Simpson clonality was computed per sample as the square root of Simpson's diversity index over productive rearrangements. Sourced from immuneACCESS, this table was stored by TCRdb with only in-frame sequences that have V and J called. A share of the clones is absent; for the studies checked, an unresolved V gene accounts for under half, and the remainder has no known explanation. V, J and clone size were drawn from that table, and D and trimming were deduced from the DNA. This sample gives some 96,000 clones in total; more than 85% of them show up just once. The top ten constitute roughly 7.3% of the sample.

The TCR originated in a man under 40 in a cohort sampled during active COVID-19. The chain is made from TRBV12-3 or TRBV12-4 and TRBJ1-2; TRBD1 might be the D gene, on 5 matching bases. Material for sequencing was peripheral blood. In nucleotide form, the sequence is TGTGCCAGCAGTCCGGGGGAGGACGGCTACACCTTC. It encodes CASSPGEDGYTF.